This T cell receptor beta chain was documented in a study of T-cell reconstitution after alpha-beta-depleted transplantation in children. Concerning this clonotype itself: Its antigen is as yet unknown.

Study-wide findings and caveats: The origin of alpha-beta T cells about two months after transplant was reportedly several hundred expanded graft clones.

As it was prepared, the TCRbeta library received unique molecular identifiers. TCRdb reprocessed the PCR reads via MiXCR and lists one record per CDR3 protein. The profile shows 550,000 to 800,000 distinct CDR3 sequences, roughly 13% of them singletons. The V gene's germline CDR1 is MDHEN and CDR2 SYDVKM. V was pared by 11 bases and J by 6 bases, with 6 bases of the junction left unmatched. The CDR3 is 12 amino acids. The input for sequencing was PBMCs, taken before TCRalphabeta/CD19-depleted stem cell transplant. The rearrangement joins TRBV28 to TRBJ2-7; TRBD2 matches 11 bases. This TCR derives from a girl aged 2 to 10 with congenital amegakaryocytic thrombocytopenia, due to receive a stem cell transplant. CDR3 coding DNA: TGTGCCGTCGGGACTAGCGGAAGCGAGCAGTACTTC. This codes for CAVGTSGSEQYF.